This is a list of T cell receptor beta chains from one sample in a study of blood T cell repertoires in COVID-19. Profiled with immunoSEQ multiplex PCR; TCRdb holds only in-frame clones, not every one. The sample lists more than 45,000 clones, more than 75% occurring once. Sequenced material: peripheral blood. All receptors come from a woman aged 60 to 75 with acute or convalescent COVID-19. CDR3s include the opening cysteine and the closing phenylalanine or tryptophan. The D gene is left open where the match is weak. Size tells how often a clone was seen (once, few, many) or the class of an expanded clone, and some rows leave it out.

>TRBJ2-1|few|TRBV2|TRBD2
CASSGSREYNEQFF
TGTGCCAGCAGTGGGTCGCGGGAGTACAATGAGCAGTTCTTC
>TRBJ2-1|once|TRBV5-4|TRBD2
CASTKGLADVRNEQFF
TGTGCCAGCACCAAGGGACTAGCGGACGTACGCAATGAGCAGTTCTTC
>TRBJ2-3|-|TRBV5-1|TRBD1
CASSWGDREANTQYF
TGCGCCAGCAGCTGGGGGGACAGGGAGGCAAATACGCAGTATTTT
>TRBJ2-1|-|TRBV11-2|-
CASSSSGSGGSYNEQFF
TGTGCCAGCAGCTCCTCGGGGAGCGGAGGCTCCTACAATGAGCAGTTCTTC
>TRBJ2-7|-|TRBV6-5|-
CASSLSRVEQYF
TGTGCCAGCAGCCTCTCCCGTGTAGAGCAGTACTTC
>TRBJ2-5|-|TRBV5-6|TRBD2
CASSDQLAGGQKETQYF
TGTGCCAGCAGCGACCAGTTAGCGGGGGGCCAAAAAGAGACCCAGTACTTC
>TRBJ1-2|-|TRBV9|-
CASSVGRANYGYTF
TGTGCCAGCAGCGTGGGCAGGGCAAACTATGGCTACACCTTC
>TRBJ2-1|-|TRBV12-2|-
CASRLEGSGNEQFF
TGTGCAAGTCGCTTAGAGGGTAGCGGGAATGAGCAGTTCTTC
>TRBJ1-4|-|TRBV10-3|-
CAISEGGTNEKLFF
TGTGCCATCAGTGAAGGGGGAACTAATGAAAAACTGTTTTTT
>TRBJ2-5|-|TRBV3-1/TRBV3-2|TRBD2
CASSQGTSETQYF
TGTGCCAGCAGCCAAGGGACTAGCGAGACCCAGTACTTC
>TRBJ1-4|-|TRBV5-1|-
CASSFRANEKLFF
TGCGCCAGCAGCTTCCGGGCTAATGAAAAACTGTTTTTT
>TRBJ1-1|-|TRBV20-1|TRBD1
CSARKDREAFF
TGCAGTGCTAGGAAGGACAGGGAAGCTTTCTTT
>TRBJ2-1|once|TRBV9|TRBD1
CASSAQGYYNEQFF
TGTGCCAGCAGCGCACAGGGGTACTACAATGAGCAGTTCTTC
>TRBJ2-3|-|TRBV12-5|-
CASGLTRASTAQYF
TGTGCTAGTGGTTTGACCCGCGCTAGTACCGCGCAGTATTTT
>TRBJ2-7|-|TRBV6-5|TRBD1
CASSYSQGRYEQYF
TGTGCCAGCAGTTACTCACAGGGGCGGTACGAGCAGTACTTC
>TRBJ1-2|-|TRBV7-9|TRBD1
CASSLGQGGEGYTF
TGTGCCAGCAGCTTAGGACAGGGCGGAGAAGGCTACACCTTC
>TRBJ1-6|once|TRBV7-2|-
CASSPRPGDHSPLHF
TGTGCCAGCAGCCCACGCCCCGGGGATCATTCACCCCTCCACTTT
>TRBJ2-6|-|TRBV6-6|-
CASSYRQNGANVLTF
TGTGCCAGCAGTTACAGACAAAATGGGGCCAACGTCCTGACTTTC
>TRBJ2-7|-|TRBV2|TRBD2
CASSERSGISYEQYF
TGTGCCAGCAGTGAACGTAGCGGGATATCCTACGAGCAGTACTTC
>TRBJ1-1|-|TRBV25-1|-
CASRGRLNTEAFF
TGTGCCAGCAGGGGCCGGCTGAACACTGAAGCTTTCTTT
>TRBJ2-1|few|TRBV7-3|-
CASSPGSASSYNEQFF
TGTGCCAGCAGCCCGGGGAGTGCGAGCTCCTACAATGAGCAGTTCTTC
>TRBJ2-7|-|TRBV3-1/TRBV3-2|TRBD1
CASSWLTGGEQYF
TGTGCCAGCAGTTGGTTGACAGGGGGTGAGCAGTACTTC
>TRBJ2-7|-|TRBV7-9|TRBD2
CASSLSGRAQQYF
TGTGCCAGCAGCCTCAGCGGGAGGGCCCAGCAGTACTTC